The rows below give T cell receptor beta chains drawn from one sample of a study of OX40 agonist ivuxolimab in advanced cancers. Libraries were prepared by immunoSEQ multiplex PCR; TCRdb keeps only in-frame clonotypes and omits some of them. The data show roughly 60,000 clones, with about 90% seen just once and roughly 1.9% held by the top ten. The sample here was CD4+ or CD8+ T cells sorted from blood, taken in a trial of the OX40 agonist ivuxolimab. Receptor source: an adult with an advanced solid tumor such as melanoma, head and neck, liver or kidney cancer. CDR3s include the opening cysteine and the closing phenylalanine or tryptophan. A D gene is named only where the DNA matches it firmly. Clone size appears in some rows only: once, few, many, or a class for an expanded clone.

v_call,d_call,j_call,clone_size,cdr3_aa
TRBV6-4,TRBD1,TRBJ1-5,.,CASSDPGTGVTYSNQPQHF
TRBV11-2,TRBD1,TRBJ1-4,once,CASSWGTGSAEKLFF
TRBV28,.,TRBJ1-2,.,CASSFNGYTF
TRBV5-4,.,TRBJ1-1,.,CASSPGQGLVNTEAFF
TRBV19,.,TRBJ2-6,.,CASSIEGVSGANVLTF
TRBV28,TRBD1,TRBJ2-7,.,CASSEIGTGGYEQYF
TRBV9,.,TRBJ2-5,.,CASSGGAQQETQYF
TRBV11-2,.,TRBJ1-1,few,CASSLVGARGWNTEAFF
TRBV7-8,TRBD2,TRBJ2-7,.,CASSPLTAGGSSYEQYF
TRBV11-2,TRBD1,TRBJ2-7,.,CASSPRDSSYEQYF
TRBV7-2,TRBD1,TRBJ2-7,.,CASSLGTGDEQYF
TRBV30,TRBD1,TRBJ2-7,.,CAWSQGTAYEQYF
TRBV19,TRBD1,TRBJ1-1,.,CASSLSHRGTEAFF
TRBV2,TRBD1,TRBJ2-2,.,CASSSGTVAPGELFF
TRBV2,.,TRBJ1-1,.,CASSNRHNTEAFF
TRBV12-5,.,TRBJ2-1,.,CASGSTPQGPSYNEQFF
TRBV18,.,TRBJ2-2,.,CASSSRTADTGELFF
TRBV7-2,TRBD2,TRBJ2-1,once,CASSQSGTNYNEQFF
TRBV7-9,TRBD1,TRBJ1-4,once,CASSTTGGRGEKLFF
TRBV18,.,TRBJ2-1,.,CASSPGVSSYNEQFF
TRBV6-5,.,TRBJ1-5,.,CASRGFGNQPQHF
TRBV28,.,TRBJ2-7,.,CASSTGTPYEQYF
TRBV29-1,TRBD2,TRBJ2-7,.,CSGVAGTSQYF
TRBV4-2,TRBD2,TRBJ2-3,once,CASSQELAGSTDTQYF
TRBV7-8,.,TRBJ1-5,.,CASSQKWGNVQPQHF
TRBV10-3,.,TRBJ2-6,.,CAISESTVSSGANVLTF
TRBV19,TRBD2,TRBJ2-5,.,CASSVASGSGETQYF
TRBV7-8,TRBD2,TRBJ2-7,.,CASRTSGIYEQYF
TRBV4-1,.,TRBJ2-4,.,CASSSSGLYQRRAKNIQYF
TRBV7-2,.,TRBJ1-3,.,CASSLDYENTIYF
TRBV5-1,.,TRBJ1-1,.,CASSLRSENTEAFF
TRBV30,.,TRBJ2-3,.,CALSGADTDTQYF
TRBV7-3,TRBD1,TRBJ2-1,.,CASSLGQGKYNEQFF
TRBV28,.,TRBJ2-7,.,CASSSSVYEQYF
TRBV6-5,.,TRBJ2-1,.,CASSYSSYNEQFF
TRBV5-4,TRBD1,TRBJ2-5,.,CASSSRGRLGETQYF
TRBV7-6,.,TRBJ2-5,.,CASSFRPQETQYF
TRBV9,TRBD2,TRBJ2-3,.,CASSQLADTQYF
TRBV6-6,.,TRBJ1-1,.,CASSYSGSVNTEAFF
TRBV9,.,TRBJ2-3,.,CASSALSEPTGTQYF